The present entry profiles one TCR beta chain with its context. The V gene's germline CDR1 is GTSNPN and CDR2 SVGIG (reference sequence). Trimming pared 4 bases from V and 7 bases from J, leaving 10 bases between. The CDR3 has 11 residues. This record comes from a study of blood T cells in healthy people across ages. Using a J-beta primer mix together with a sample-barcoded 5' primer, a second PCR was run for roughly 7 to 11 cycles. TCRdb ran MiXCR on the 5' RACE reads and lists one entry per CDR3 protein. Among fewer than 1 million distinct CDR3 sequences listed, under 45% were seen once. Source material: blood. The genes are TRBV30 and TRBJ1-2; D is possibly TRBD1 (5 bases). This clonotype originated in a man between 60 and 70 years old in good health. The CDR3 reads CAWTSGFGYTF. CDR3 sequence (DNA): TGTGCCTGGACCTCAGGGTTTGGCTACACCTTC.